This TCR beta chain was sequenced during a study of T cells in Graves' hyperthyroidism and ophthalmopathy (dated by TCRdb to the late 2010s). As for the study more broadly: TCR V-J signatures able to tell the groups apart were searched for in a discovery cohort of 90 to 100 patients, of whom more than 40 had Graves' ophthalmopathy and about 55 had stable Graves' hyperthyroidism. Thyroid tissue and blood T-cell repertoires from six Graves' hyperthyroidism patients were also compared in the study. The 95 to 100 discovery patients were divided at random into training and test sets in a 7:3 ratio. The paper describes TCR Vbeta CDR3 sequencing of 135 peripheral blood samples, made up of roughly 45 ophthalmopathy patients, roughly 80 hyperthyroidism patients and 17 progressor patients. After blood sampling, hyperthyroidism patients were treated with methimazole at a starting dose of 30 mg daily, and ophthalmopathy patients were treated with high-dose intravenous methylprednisolone. Prospective prediction of ophthalmopathy was tested in an independent validation cohort consisting of about 19 hyperthyroidism patients and 15 to 17 patients who later progressed to ophthalmopathy. Broad study findings and their caveats: In validation, the model predicted progression to ophthalmopathy a median of around 6.5 months before onset, with approximately 68% sensitivity and 72.22% specificity. Ophthalmopathy was separated from stable hyperthyroidism by a 13 V-J signature model, with just over 85% sensitivity and just over 81% specificity obtained in cross-validation and 80%/75% obtained in testing. Blood samples also contained most of the expanded thyroid clonotypes (frequency above 0.001), which suggests that blood repertoires may reflect thyroid immune responses. Sample size was not statistically predetermined, and blinding of investigators to group allocation was not performed.

At least ten counts were recorded for this clonotype. The antigen it recognizes is unknown. No per-base quality is available; no much larger clone lies one base away. The TCR beta CDR3 regions were amplified from the RNA transcripts. The first round of RT-PCR for the TCR CDR3 was performed with the HTBI primer set and the Qiagen OneStep RT-PCR kit. A second multiplex PCR round built the libraries, followed by size selection and purification. The libraries were sequenced on an Illumina HiSeq2000 using paired-end 100 bp reads. As for how the authors treated the data: SOAPnuke was used to process the raw data, removing reads that contained adapters or uncalled bases, had a mean Phred below 15, or lacked an exact match to the constant primer or identifier. High-quality paired reads were merged with COPE v1.2.5, and unique nucleotide sequences were defined as clonotypes. Clonotypes were aligned to IMGT TRBV, TRBD and TRBJ reference segments using MiTCR v1.1. Analysis was restricted to V-J combinations with a frequency above 0.0001, which covered roughly 99% of repertoires. The TCS score was defined as F50 (clonal expansion) divided by E x V (chaos), with BLOSUM62-based TCRdist calculated between CDR3 peptides within each V-J. Welch's t-statistics and random forest reduced 450 to 600 V-J features to 10 to 15, which were used in a naive Bayes classifier (R e1071). The Morisita-Horn index was used to measure how similar the thyroid and blood repertoires were. The public reads were run again by TCRdb, first through fastp at Q25 and then through MiXCR, and only productive beta chains were kept. Each record represents a unique CDR3 protein, reported with the most common genes and DNA among its rows. V and J calls and clone size were set by TCRdb, not the authors. This sample lists some 98,000 distinct CDR3 sequences; 40% were detected once. The ten largest make up roughly 10% of the sample.

V loses 4 bases of germline sequence and J loses 7 bases, and the interval between the two ends is 20 bases. The CDR1 and CDR2 encoded by the germline V gene are SGHRS and YFSETQ. The CDR3 sequence holds 15 residues, the cysteine and phenylalanine included. Only the CDR3 region is kept as DNA, spanning 45 bases read in frame from base 1. A patient counted as having stable Graves' hyperthyroidism if no progression to ophthalmopathy occurred over 18 months of follow-up. Hyperthyroidism patients were newly diagnosed, with disease duration under 2 months, and aged 18 to 65 years. The study excluded patients with uncontrolled infections, other autoimmune diseases, pregnancy or lactation. Diagnoses were established on the basis of clinical symptoms, serum thyroxine and TRAb, thyroid ultrasound, and orbital computed tomography. Total RNA was extracted with Trizol reagent, and quality was checked on an Agilent 2100 Bioanalyzer.

The source is a woman aged 30 to 39 with Graves' hyperthyroidism. Recombination connected TRBV5-1 to TRBJ2-5; the D gene assignment is ambiguous. The sequenced material came from peripheral blood or thyroid tissue (not recorded which). For the CDR3, the sequence is CASSLSTQSGGTQYF. The nucleotides read TGCGCCAGCAGCCTATCGACACAATCAGGCGGGACCCAGTACTTC.